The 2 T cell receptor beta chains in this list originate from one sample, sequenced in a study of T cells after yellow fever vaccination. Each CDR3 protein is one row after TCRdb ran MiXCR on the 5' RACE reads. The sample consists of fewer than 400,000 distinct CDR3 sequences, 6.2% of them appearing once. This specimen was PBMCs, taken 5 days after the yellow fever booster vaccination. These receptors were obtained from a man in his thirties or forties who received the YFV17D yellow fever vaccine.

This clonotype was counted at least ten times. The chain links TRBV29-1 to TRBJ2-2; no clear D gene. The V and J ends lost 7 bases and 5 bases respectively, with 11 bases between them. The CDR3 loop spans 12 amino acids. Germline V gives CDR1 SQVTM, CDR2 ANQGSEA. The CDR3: CSALVPTGELFF. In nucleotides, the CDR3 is TGCAGCGCCCTAGTACCAACCGGGGAGCTGTTTTTT.

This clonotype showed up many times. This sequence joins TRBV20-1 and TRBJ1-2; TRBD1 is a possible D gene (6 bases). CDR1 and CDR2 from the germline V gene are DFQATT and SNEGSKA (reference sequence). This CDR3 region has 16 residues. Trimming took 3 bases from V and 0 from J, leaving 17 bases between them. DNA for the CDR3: TGCAGTGCTAGTTCACAGGGAAGGGGAGCTAACTATGGCTACACCTTC. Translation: CSASSQGRGANYGYTF.